This entry describes one TCR beta chain. Its antigen is undetermined. V trimming: 5 bases; J trimming: 2 bases; junction bases outside the gene matches: 1. This CDR3 region has 12 residues. In germline, CDR1 is GTSNPN, CDR2 SVGIG (reference sequence). The data stem from a study of T cells in localized non-small cell lung cancer. Study conclusions and caveats: There was an association of higher blood T cell density with longer overall survival. The greatest T cell clonality was found in uninvolved adjacent lung (higher than in tumor).

Sequencing was performed with immunoSEQ multiplex PCR; in TCRdb, only in-frame clones are kept and a portion is missing. The table includes over a thousand clones, about 27% detected once. The sequence was collected from a man aged 35 to 70 with stage II lung adenocarcinoma. The chain recombines TRBV30 with TRBJ2-7, with 9 bases lining up with TRBD1. The sequencing used normal lung tissue next to the tumor, collected before any cancer treatment. The CDR3 region is CAWGTGPYEQYF. The CDR3 DNA sequence: TGTGCCTGGGGGACAGGGCCCTACGAGCAGTACTTC.